This T cell receptor beta chain was found in a study of CD8 T cells in ankylosing spondylitis (dated by TCRdb to the late 2010s). Background on the whole study: The study profiled T cell receptor beta repertoires in healthy donors and ankylosing spondylitis patients to find disease-linked TCR variants. Peripheral blood samples were taken, and synovial fluid was additionally collected from ankylosing spondylitis patients. The full study cohort comprised about 25 ankylosing spondylitis patients and about a hundred healthy donors.

This clonotype came up a few times. Its antigen specificity is not known. The input lacks base qualities; no much larger clone sits a single base away. Sequenced on an Illumina HiSeq 2500. TCR beta libraries were prepared by quantitative 5'-RACE with molecular barcodes. In the source study's methods: Disease-linked TCR variants were identified with a new computational method built on a probabilistic model of VDJ rearrangement. In-frame beta chains were kept once TCRdb had trimmed the public reads at Q25 with fastp and called clones with MiXCR. Each entry merges the rows of one CDR3 protein and shows their most common DNA and genes. TCRdb's processing, not the authors', yielded these V and J calls. Present in this sample are a few hundred thousand distinct CDR3 sequences, roughly a tenth of which were seen just once. The top ten hold under 25% of the sample. From the cysteine up to the phenylalanine, the CDR3 has a length of 14 residues. This entry keeps only the CDR3 DNA: 42 bases, framed from base 1. CDR1 PRHDT and CDR2 FYEKMQ were looked up in the germline V gene (reference sequence). Compared with germline, V lacks 5 bases and J lacks 2 bases; bases without a gene match: 3.

On the study overall, not on this receptor specifically: Some motif variants were previously reported in synovial fluid and blood of reactive arthritis patients, suggesting common disease-initiation mechanisms. The disease-linked clones were reported as significantly enriched in matched synovial fluid samples from ankylosing spondylitis patients. A CD8+ phenotype was shown by the disease-linked clones, which were found at relatively low frequencies in peripheral blood. Blood from ankylosing spondylitis patients appeared to be characterized by a TCR beta motif made up of under ten highly homologous amino acid variants.

The TCR comes from a male donor with ankylosing spondylitis or in good health (not recorded which). The sample consisted of blood, either unsorted or a sorted T cell fraction (not recorded which). Here the chain combines TRBV13 and TRBJ2-5; 9 bases in the middle match TRBD1. The CDR3 loop reads CASSKGQGQETQYF. The DNA sequence is as follows: TGTGCCAGCAGCAAGGGACAGGGACAAGAGACCCAGTACTTC.